This T cell receptor beta chain was sequenced during a study of blood T cell repertoires in COVID-19. In the authors' workflow: Reference gene primers were amplified, and this amplification served to estimate nucleated cell counts. TCRdb keeps only in-frame clones here, not all; method: immunoSEQ multiplex PCR. The DNA gave D and trimming, while V, J and clone size come from that table. This repertoire shows around 200,000 clones, 85% to 90% found once; its top ten account for about 7%. This TCR derives from a woman older than 75 in a cohort sampled during active or convalescent COVID-19. Material for sequencing was peripheral blood.

CDR3 DNA: TGTGCCAGCACTCATGGGAGGCGCGGCTACACCTTC. It is translated as CASTHGRRGYTF. The chain recombines TRBV7-2 with TRBJ1-2; D gene unclear. V lost 7 bases, J lost 8 bases, and 14 bases lay in between. The CDR3 consists of 12 residues. The germline V gene encodes CDR1 SGHTA and CDR2 FQGNSA.